Below, 25 T cell receptor beta chains from the same sample are listed, as sequenced in a study of technical replicates of blood from several donors. Produced via immunoSEQ multiplex PCR; TCRdb's table is partial and in-frame only. The top ten hold about 4% of the sample, which has roughly 50,000 clones, approximately 92% seen once. The material sequenced was PBMCs. The receptors shown here come from a human donor in good health. Some clones in this sample may be carry-over from other donors' samples.

This chain uses TRBV2 with TRBJ2-7; 7 bases align to TRBD1. Germline values: CDR1 SNHLY, CDR2 FYNNEI. This CDR3 is 16 amino acids long. J gave up 3 bases and V 1 base, and 9 bases lay outside the gene matches. For the CDR3, the DNA is TGTGCCAGCAGTGAAGAACAGGGGTATGGACTCTACGAGCAGTACTTC. It is translated as CASSEEQGYGLYEQYF.

The CDR3 sequence: CASSLGRGSPSYEQYF. CDR3 in DNA: TGTGCCAGCAGCTTAGGCCGGGGTTCCCCTTCCTACGAGCAGTACTTC. This rearrangement joins TRBV13 to TRBJ2-7, with D possibly being TRBD2 (5 bases). This CDR3 is built from 16 residues. V was trimmed by 0 bases and J by 1 base, leaving 13 bases between them. In germline, CDR1 is PRHDT, CDR2 FYEKMQ (reference sequence). Full variable domain (rest looked up from reference TRBV13 and TRBJ2-7): AAGVIQSPRHLIKEKRETATLKCYPIPRHDTVYWYQQGPGQDPQFLISFYEKMQSDKGSIPDRFSAQQFSDYHSELNMSSLELGDSALYFCASSLGRGSPSYEQYFGPGTRLTVT.

The V call is TRBV5-6, the J call TRBJ2-7; a weak D match, TRBD2 (6 bases). The CDR3 loop spans 15 amino acids. The V gene's germline CDR1 is SGHDT and CDR2 YYEEEE. Trimming pared 3 bases from V and 6 bases from J, leaving 19 bases between. CDR3 sequence reads: CASSSPLAPLGEQYF. The CDR3 region has the DNA TGTGCCAGCAGCTCGCCTCTAGCGCCCCTAGGCGAGCAGTACTTC.

This chain uses TRBV29-1 with TRBJ2-3; D is undetermined. Germline V gives CDR1 SQVTM, CDR2 ANQGSEA. The CDR3 is 12 residues long. Trimming shortened V by 0 bases and J by 6 bases, and 7 bases separated the two germline ends. As DNA, the CDR3 is TGCAGCGTTGAAGATCTGCGGGATACGCAGTATTTT. It yields the protein CSVEDLRDTQYF.

The chain uses TRBV7-3 and TRBJ2-7; 8 positions agree with TRBD1. Germline V CDR1 and CDR2: SGHTA, FQGTGA. The CDR3 is 12 amino acids. With 10 bases clipped from V and 6 bases from J, the junction kept 8 bases outside the gene matches. DNA of the CDR3: TGTGCCAACCCAGACAGGGGATGCGAGCAGTACTTC. Its protein product is CANPDRGCEQYF.

This clone occurred a few times. The rearrangement uses TRBV19 and TRBJ2-7; D uncertain. The CDR3 contains 15 residues. V was trimmed by 1 base and J by 0 bases, leaving 10 bases between them. Germline assignment: CDR1 LNHDA and CDR2 SQIVND (reference sequence). The CDR3 loop is CASSIVAFPSYEQYF. In nucleotides, the CDR3 is TGTGCCAGTAGTATAGTGGCCTTCCCCTCCTACGAGCAGTACTTC.

The chain combines TRBV5-1 with TRBJ1-4; possible D gene TRBD1, 6 bases. CDR3 length: 14 amino acids. Germline CDR1 SGHRS, CDR2 YFSETQ. Deletions cut 4 bases from V and 6 bases from J, with 13 bases between. CDR3 nucleotide sequence: TGCGCCAGCAGCAGGATGGGGGGGCATGAAAAACTGTTTTTT. It is translated as CASSRMGGHEKLFF.

The J gene is TRBJ1-2, the V gene TRBV25-1, with D possibly TRBD1 on 6 matching bases. This CDR3 is 14 amino acids long. The V and J ends lost 4 bases and 1 base respectively, with 10 bases between them. The germline CDR1 and CDR2 sequences are MGHDK and SYGVNS. Here the CDR3 reads CASSGGDINYGYTF. CDR3 in DNA: TGTGCCAGCAGTGGAGGGGACATTAACTATGGCTACACCTTC.

The chain has TRBV9 and TRBJ2-3; 11 nucleotides match TRBD2. This CDR3 spans 18 amino acids. Germline V lookup: CDR1 SGDLS, CDR2 YYNGEE. V lost 4 bases, J lost 4 bases, and 14 bases stayed unmatched. The CDR3 protein is CASSSRGVAGGRSDTQYF. CDR3 in DNA: TGTGCCAGCAGCTCCCGGGGGGTAGCGGGGGGGCGTTCAGATACGCAGTATTTT.

V usage is TRBV18 and J usage is TRBJ1-1; D is undetermined. V lost 6 bases and J lost 1, with 12 bases in between. Germline V gives CDR1 KGHSH, CDR2 LQKENI. This CDR3 has 14 amino acids. The CDR3 loop reads CASSPLEGNTEAFF. The DNA for the CDR3 is TGTGCCAGCTCCCCTTTAGAGGGGAACACTGAAGCTTTCTTT.

This clone has just a few counts. The sample holds other DNA sequences that translate to the same CDR3. The chain employs TRBV5-1 and TRBJ2-1; 7 nucleotides align to TRBD2. After removal of 1 base from V and 3 bases from J, the junction contained 1 base not matched to a gene. The CDR3 consists of 14 residues. CDR1 is SGHRS and CDR2 is YFSETQ in the germline V gene. The CDR3 DNA follows: TGCGCCAGCAGCTTGACGGGGGGCTACAATGAGCAGTTCTTC. Its translation is CASSLTGGYNEQFF.

The chain joins TRBV7-2 to TRBJ2-1, with 10 nucleotides matching TRBD2. Germline assignment: CDR1 SGHTA and CDR2 FQGNSA. The CDR3 runs to 17 residues. V shed 0 bases, J shed 3 bases, and the junction held 5 bases outside the gene matches. CDR3: CASSLAASGSVYNEQFF. DNA of the CDR3: TGTGCCAGCAGCTTAGCCGCTAGCGGGAGCGTCTACAATGAGCAGTTCTTC.

This clone was observed a single time. The chain is built from TRBV12-5 and TRBJ2-5, with D possibly being TRBD2 (5 bases). In germline, CDR1 is LGHNT, CDR2 FRNRAP. The CDR3 consists of 16 residues. V gave up 1 base and J gave up 1 base, with 13 bases separating them. CDR3 protein: CASGLGQLGFQETQYF. The CDR3, as DNA: TGTGCTAGTGGTTTGGGGCAACTAGGTTTCCAAGAGACCCAGTACTTC.

This clone was observed once. The chain couples TRBV13 to TRBJ2-3; TRBD2 matches 7 bases. Germline V gives CDR1 PRHDT, CDR2 FYEKMQ (reference sequence). CDR3 length: 17 residues. V was clipped by 3 bases and J by 3 bases; unmatched bases: 12. The CDR3 DNA is TGTGCCAGCAGCTTCCCCCGGGGGGTAGGGAAAACAGATACGCAGTATTTT. Its protein product is CASSFPRGVGKTDTQYF.

This chain connects TRBV7-9 to TRBJ2-7; 7 positions agree with TRBD1. The J segment lost 7 bases and the V segment lost 2 bases, leaving 11 bases of the junction unmatched. The CDR3 extends over 15 amino acids. The germline gives CDR1 SEHNR, CDR2 FQNEAQ (reference sequence). The CDR3 sequence: CASSLRGRAQNEQYF. In nucleotides, the CDR3 is TGTGCCAGCAGCTTAAGGGGGCGGGCCCAGAATGAGCAGTACTTC.

V usage is TRBV18 and J usage is TRBJ2-1, with 9 bases identical to TRBD2. Trimming took 8 bases from V and 3 from J; bases not matched to a gene: 14. CDR3 size: 17 residues. The germline V gene has CDR1 KGHSH and CDR2 LQKENI. CDR3 coding DNA: TGTGCCAGCAACAAACGACTAGCGGATGTTATCTACAATGAGCAGTTCTTC. Translated: CASNKRLADVIYNEQFF. The whole variable domain, remainder taken from reference TRBV18 and TRBJ2-1, is NAGVMQNPRHLVRRRGQEARLRCSPMKGHSHVYWYRQLPEEGLKFMVYLQKENIIDESGMPKERFSAEFPKEGPSILRIQQVVRGDSAAYFCASNKRLADVIYNEQFFGPGTRLTVL.

The chain couples TRBV5-5 to TRBJ1-1; the D is unclear. The CDR3 has 12 residues. V gave up 2 bases and J gave up 7 bases, with 9 bases separating them. CDR1 and CDR2 (germline): SGHKS, YYEKEE (reference sequence). The CDR3 coding sequence is TGTGCCAGCAGCTTATCACAGCTTGAAGCTTTCTTT. Protein: CASSLSQLEAFF.

The chain recombines TRBV5-1 with TRBJ2-5; 9 bases map to TRBD2. This CDR3 region has 14 residues. CDR1 SGHRS and CDR2 YFSETQ come from the germline V gene. The J segment lost 5 bases and the V segment lost 4 bases, leaving 6 bases of the junction unmatched. CDR3 DNA: TGCGCCAGCAGCCGCGCGGGAGGGTATGAGACCCAGTACTTC. The encoded protein is CASSRAGGYETQYF. Looking up the rest from reference TRBV5-1 and TRBJ2-5 gives the full variable domain: KAGVTQTPRYLIKTRGQQVTLSCSPISGHRSVSWYQQTPGQGLQFLFEYFSETQRNKGNFPGRFSGRQFSNSRSEMNVSTLELGDSALYLCASSRAGGYETQYFGPGTRLLVL.

The V and J genes are TRBV4-2 and TRBJ1-3; D gene uncertain. Deletions cut 2 bases from V and 0 bases from J, with 8 bases between. CDR1 is LGHNA and CDR2 is YNFKEQ in the germline V gene. CDR3 length: 15 amino acids. The CDR3 bases are TGTGCCAGCAGCCAAAACGGCGGCTCTGGAAACACCATATATTTT. As protein: CASSQNGGSGNTIYF.

The chain links TRBV6-1 to TRBJ2-4; 8 bases match TRBD1. Germline-derived CDR1 and CDR2 are MNHNS and SASEGT. With V trimmed by 6 bases and J by 8 bases, 9 bases remained unmatched. The CDR3 is 14 amino acids. The CDR3 DNA reads as TGTGCCAGCAGAGACCAGGGGGCGCGGGACATTCAGTACTTC. Amino acid sequence: CASRDQGARDIQYF.

This sequence joins TRBV5-1 and TRBJ2-7, with D perhaps matching TRBD1 (6 bases). The germline V gene encodes CDR1 SGHRS and CDR2 YFSETQ. This CDR3 has 13 amino acids. V was shortened by 5 bases and J by 0 bases, with 9 bases between the two germline ends. As DNA, the CDR3 is TGCGCCAGCAGTGGGACAAACTCCTACGAGCAGTACTTC. Amino acid sequence: CASSGTNSYEQYF.

This chain joins TRBV7-2 and TRBJ1-1; 9 nucleotides agree with TRBD1. Germline trimming cut 5 bases from V and 5 bases from J; bases unmatched to any gene: 6. Germline CDR1 is SGHTA and CDR2 is FQGNSA. The CDR3 sequence is 14 residues long. CDR3 coding DNA: TGTGCCAGCAGCGTACGACAGGGGGGGACTGAAGCTTTCTTT. Translating gives CASSVRQGGTEAFF.

This clone was counted only a few times. The chain has TRBV10-3 and TRBJ1-6; D unresolved. The CDR3 is 15 amino acids. Germline assignment: CDR1 ENHRY and CDR2 SYGVKD. V lost 0 bases to trimming and J lost 7 bases, with 10 bases between them. As DNA, the CDR3 is TGTGCCATCAGTGAGTCTGGGCGCGGGAATTCACCCCTCCACTTT. The encoded protein is CAISESGRGNSPLHF.

This chain links TRBV2 with TRBJ2-7; unclear D gene. The germline V and J ends were trimmed by 4 bases and 0 bases, with 7 bases remaining between them. The CDR3 spans 13 residues. CDR1 is SNHLY, CDR2 FYNNEI, per germline. The CDR3 spells CASSVPGSYEQYF. In DNA, the CDR3 is TGTGCCAGCAGTGTGCCAGGCTCCTACGAGCAGTACTTC.

The gene calls are TRBV6-6 and TRBJ2-7; possible D gene TRBD2, 5 bases. The V end was cut by 5 bases, the J end by 6 bases, with 14 bases between. Per the germline V gene, CDR1 is MNHNY and CDR2 is SVGAGI (reference sequence). The CDR3 extends over 13 amino acids. The CDR3, as DNA: TGTGCCAGCAGTCTACTCGGGAACGTCGAGCAGTACTTC. Its protein product is CASSLLGNVEQYF.